This passage covers 23 T cell receptor beta chains from one sample sequenced in a study of cytomegalovirus exposure and HLA in healthy donors. PCR primers comprised 60 Vbeta and 13 Jbeta primers. Produced via immunoSEQ multiplex PCR; TCRdb's table is partial and in-frame only. The sample holds more than 95,000 clones, about four fifths seen once. Sequencing input: PBMCs. The receptors originated from a man in his forties in good health and CMV-seronegative.

This chain joins TRBV10-3 and TRBJ2-3; TRBD2 agrees at 13 bases. V shed 2 bases, J shed 1 base, and the junction held 3 bases outside the gene matches. The CDR3 has 17 residues. Germline CDR1 ENHRY, CDR2 SYGVKD. The CDR3 nucleotides read TGTGCCATCAGTGAGCCCGGACTAGCGGGAGGCACAGATACGCAGTATTTT. It is translated as CAISEPGLAGGTDTQYF.

This chain joins TRBV18 and TRBJ2-2; TRBD2 aligns across 10 bases. The CDR3 has 16 amino acids. Germline values: CDR1 KGHSH, CDR2 LQKENI. Germline trimming cut 1 base from V and 3 bases from J; bases unmatched to any gene: 2. The CDR3 coding sequence is TGTGCCAGCTCACCACGTCTAGCGGGAGACACCGGGGAGCTGTTTTTT. It specifies CASSPRLAGDTGELFF.

This chain links TRBV5-1 with TRBJ1-4; the D is unclear. The CDR3 is 14 amino acids. Per germline, CDR1 SGHRS and CDR2 YFSETQ. V was trimmed by 0 bases and J by 7 bases, leaving 10 bases between them. In DNA, the CDR3 is TGCGCCAGCAGCTTGGCCGGGGAGGGTGAAAAACTGTTTTTT. It codes for CASSLAGEGEKLFF.

V usage is TRBV7-2 and J usage is TRBJ2-7, with D possibly being TRBD1 (5 bases). The V and J ends lost 5 bases and 3 bases respectively, with 8 bases between them. The CDR3 contains 12 residues. The germline gives CDR1 SGHTA, CDR2 FQGNSA. The CDR3 nucleotides read TGTGCCAGCAGCACAGACAGCTACGAGCAGTACTTC. This translates into CASSTDSYEQYF.

The gene calls are TRBV6-6 and TRBJ1-1; D remains ambiguous. Trimming left V 6 bases short and J 2 bases short, with 10 bases between. CDR3 length: 13 amino acids. Per the germline V gene, CDR1 is MNHNY and CDR2 is SVGAGI (reference sequence). The CDR3 coding sequence is TGTGCCAGCAGACTTACAGATAACACTGAAGCTTTCTTT. Residues: CASRLTDNTEAFF.

The chain has TRBV9 and TRBJ1-4, with 7 bases lining up with TRBD1. This CDR3 is 15 amino acids long. Germline CDR1 reads SGDLS; CDR2 reads YYNGEE. With V trimmed by 3 bases and J by 4 bases, 6 bases remained unmatched. CDR3 DNA sequence: TGTGCCAGCAGCGCCCAGGGGGGCCATAATGAAAAACTGTTTTTT. Its translation is CASSAQGGHNEKLFF.

V and J are TRBV7-2 and TRBJ2-7; 7 bases align to TRBD1. The J segment lost 6 bases and the V segment lost 4 bases, leaving 9 bases of the junction unmatched. The CDR3 is 14 amino acids. Germline V gene lookup returns CDR1 SGHTA and CDR2 FQGNSA. The CDR3 DNA is TGTGCCAGCAGCTCCCAGGGGGTAAACGTCGAGCAGTACTTC. This sequence encodes CASSSQGVNVEQYF.

The J gene is TRBJ2-5, the V gene TRBV7-3, with D possibly being TRBD2 (5 bases). The CDR3 runs 15 residues. The V gene's germline CDR1 is SGHTA and CDR2 FQGTGA. V was clipped by 4 bases and J by 7 bases, with 19 bases between them. The CDR3 region is CASSSQDRTAGTQYF. CDR3 nucleotides: TGTGCCAGCAGCTCACAAGACCGGACGGCGGGGACCCAGTACTTC.

This clone was seen a few times. The V gene is TRBV19, the J gene TRBJ2-1; 8 bases fit TRBD2. Germline values: CDR1 LNHDA, CDR2 SQIVND (reference sequence). CDR3 length: 15 residues. Trimming at V came to 7 bases and at J to 4 bases, leaving 9 bases not matched to a gene. The CDR3 here is CASTIGLAGYNEQFF. For the CDR3, the DNA is TGTGCCAGTACCATCGGGCTAGCGGGTTACAATGAGCAGTTCTTC. The full variable domain, in which reference TRBV19 and TRBJ2-1 provide the parts outside the CDR3, is DGGITQSPKYLFRKEGQNVTLSCEQNLNHDAMYWYRQDPGQGLRLIYYSQIVNDFQKGDIAEGYSVSREKKESFPLTVTSAQKNPTAFYLCASTIGLAGYNEQFFGPGTRLTVL.

The rearrangement uses TRBV16 and TRBJ2-7, with D unclear. Germline V gives CDR1 KGHSY, CDR2 FQNENV. The germline V and J ends were trimmed by 2 bases and 3 bases, with 8 bases remaining between them. The CDR3 extends over 13 amino acids. CDR3 nucleotides: TGTGCCAGCAGCCAAACACCGAACTACGAGCAGTACTTC. Its protein is CASSQTPNYEQYF.

This chain uses TRBV28 with TRBJ2-3, with 9 bases fitting TRBD2. The CDR3 extends over 15 amino acids. Losses at the gene ends were 2 bases for V and 5 bases for J; bases not matched to a gene: 5. CDR1 is MDHEN, CDR2 SYDVKM, per germline. The CDR3 region has the DNA TGTGCCAGCAGTTTAGCGGGAGGGCTTCAAGATACGCAGTATTTT. Amino acids: CASSLAGGLQDTQYF.

This chain uses TRBV6-4 with TRBJ2-1; 10 positions match TRBD2. Per the germline V gene, CDR1 is MRHNA and CDR2 is SNTAGT. The CDR3 covers 15 residues. V dropped 4 bases and J dropped 4; count of bases not matched to a gene: 4. The CDR3 DNA follows: TGTGCCAGCAGTGTCCTAGCGGGGGCGTACAATGAGCAGTTCTTC. This encodes CASSVLAGAYNEQFF.

This rearrangement joins TRBV5-1 to TRBJ1-6; tentatively, D is TRBD1 (5 bases). Per germline, CDR1 SGHRS and CDR2 YFSETQ. Trimming left V 7 bases short and J 0 bases short, with 20 bases between. The CDR3 runs to 18 residues. The CDR3: CASRPPGTESSYNSPLHF. In DNA, the CDR3 is TGCGCCAGCCGCCCACCCGGGACTGAGAGCTCCTATAATTCACCCCTCCACTTT.

The J gene is TRBJ2-7, the V gene TRBV5-1; 11 bases match TRBD1. The germline CDR1 and CDR2 sequences are SGHRS and YFSETQ. J was trimmed by 6 bases and V by 0 bases; bases with no gene match: 2. The CDR3 contains 14 residues. The CDR3 here is CASSLGTGGCEQYF. The CDR3 nucleotides read TGCGCCAGCAGCTTGGGGACAGGGGGCTGCGAGCAGTACTTC.

V and J are TRBV7-9 and TRBJ2-7; 7 bases agree with TRBD2. Germline loops: CDR1 SEHNR, CDR2 FQNEAQ (reference sequence). This CDR3 has 14 amino acids. J gave up 6 bases and V 1 base, and 6 bases lay outside the gene matches. CDR3 amino acids: CASSLVEGGSEQYF. Here the CDR3 DNA reads TGTGCCAGCAGCTTAGTCGAAGGCGGGAGCGAGCAGTACTTC. The full variable domain, with the rest looked up from reference TRBV7-9 and TRBJ2-7, is DTGVSQNPRHKITKRGQNVTFRCDPISEHNRLYWYRQTLGQGPEFLTYFQNEAQLEKSRLLSDRFSAERPKGSFSTLEIQRTEQGDSAMYLCASSLVEGGSEQYFGPGTRLTVT.

The CDR3 here is CASSLGGAGGSYEQYF. Written as DNA, the CDR3 is TGTGCCAGCAGCTTAGGCGGGGCAGGGGGCTCTTACGAGCAGTACTTC. The chain uses TRBV7-6 and TRBJ2-7; 8 bases match TRBD1. Germline-derived CDR1 and CDR2 are SGHVS and FNYEAQ. With V trimmed by 1 base and J by 4 bases, 9 bases remained unmatched. This CDR3 is built from 16 residues. The full variable domain, completed using reference TRBV7-6 and TRBJ2-7, is GAGVSQSPRYKVTKRGQDVALRCDPISGHVSLYWYRQALGQGPEFLTYFNYEAQQDKSGLPNDRFSAERPEGSISTLTIQRTEQRDSAMYRCASSLGGAGGSYEQYFGPGTRLTVT.

The rearrangement links TRBV6-5 to TRBJ1-5; no reliable D call. The CDR3 has 12 residues. Trimming took off 6 bases at V and 7 bases at J, with 10 bases between the two ends. In germline, CDR1 is MNHEY, CDR2 SVGAGI. The CDR3 nucleotides are TGTGCCAGCAGAAACTCGGAGCAGCCCCAGCATTTT. Its translation is CASRNSEQPQHF.

V usage is TRBV28 and J usage is TRBJ2-2; 12 bases are a match to TRBD1. The germline V gene encodes CDR1 MDHEN and CDR2 SYDVKM. The CDR3 loop spans 15 amino acids. J gave up 6 bases and V 5 bases, and 4 bases lay outside the gene matches. The CDR3 spells CASSRGTGGPGELFF. The CDR3 nucleotides are TGTGCCAGCAGTCGCGGGACAGGGGGCCCCGGGGAGCTGTTTTTT.

V usage is TRBV14 and J usage is TRBJ2-1; a possible D gene is TRBD1 (6 bases). Germline lookup yields CDR1 SGHDN and CDR2 FVKESK. Between the trimmed V and J ends, which lost 5 bases and 2 bases, there was a span of 13 bases. This CDR3 has 15 amino acids. CDR3 coding DNA: TGTGCCAGCAGCTTTTTGACAGGAACCTACAATGAGCAGTTCTTC. Its translation: CASSFLTGTYNEQFF.

V and J are TRBV28 and TRBJ2-1; TRBD1 matches at 8 bases. Germline assignment: CDR1 MDHEN and CDR2 SYDVKM. V lost 6 bases to trimming and J lost 4 bases; unmatched junction nucleotides: 5. CDR3 length equals 14 residues. DNA for the CDR3: TGTGCCAGCAGAAAGGACAGGGAGTACAATGAGCAGTTCTTC. Encoded protein: CASRKDREYNEQFF.

The gene calls are TRBV9 and TRBJ2-7, with D maybe TRBD2 (5 bases). Germline CDR1 and CDR2: SGDLS and YYNGEE. The V gene lost 4 bases and the J gene lost 1 base, with 9 bases spanning the gap. The CDR3 loop spans 13 amino acids. The CDR3 DNA sequence: TGTGCCAGCAGCCCCCGCGGGTCCTACGAGCAGTACTTC. It codes for CASSPRGSYEQYF.

In DNA form, the CDR3 reads TGCGCCAGCAGCCCGAGGGTTGAGTATGGCTACACCTTC. Translated: CASSPRVEYGYTF. The chain is built from TRBV5-1 and TRBJ1-2; D is unresolved. Per germline, CDR1 SGHRS and CDR2 YFSETQ. The CDR3 is 13 residues long. Deletions cut 4 bases from V and 5 bases from J, with 12 bases between.

V usage is TRBV5-1 and J usage is TRBJ2-5; TRBD2 agrees at 12 bases. The J segment lost 3 bases and the V segment lost 5 bases, leaving 11 bases of the junction unmatched. The germline V gene has CDR1 SGHRS and CDR2 YFSETQ. The CDR3 consists of 17 residues. The CDR3 is CASSSGALAGGKETQYF. In DNA, the CDR3 is TGCGCCAGCAGTTCGGGGGCACTAGCGGGGGGAAAAGAGACCCAGTACTTC.